What follows is one TCR beta chain and its context. The clone's antigen remains unknown. One base away there is no much larger clone; base qualities are not given. The data belong to a study of OX40 agonist ivuxolimab in advanced cancers. Background for the entire study: The costimulatory receptor OX40 (CD134) was targeted by ivuxolimab, a fully human IgG2 agonistic monoclonal antibody. Intravenous ivuxolimab was administered to patients every 2 weeks at six dose levels: 0.01, 0.1, 0.3, 1.5, 3 and 10 mg/kg. Of the approximately 50 dose-escalation patients, hepatocellular carcinoma was present in around 20, melanoma in roughly 15, renal cell carcinoma in 9 and head and neck cancer in 9. A male proportion of roughly 80% and a mean age of 60 years, ranging from about 20 to 80, were recorded for the dose-escalation cohort. Patients were allowed to have had prior anti-PD-1, anti-PD-L1 or anti-CTLA-4 therapy, and around two fifths of the dose-escalation patients had been treated with checkpoint inhibitors. Partial responses were achieved by three dose-escalation patients, of whom one had hepatocellular carcinoma and two had cutaneous melanoma. Peripheral TCRbeta sequencing was intended to test whether TCR sequence diversity was altered and clonal T-cell expansion was caused by ivuxolimab. The paper reports the monotherapy dose-escalation portion (N ≈ 52 patients) of the phase I ivuxolimab trial. What the study reported, not specific to this receptor: Partial responders in the 0.1-3.0 mg/kg groups had among the lowest normalized peripheral clonal expansion, especially among CD8+ T cells. The antigen specificity of the peripheral T cells that underwent clonal expansion was not determined. Low levels of normalized T-cell clonal expansion were also seen in some nonresponding patients. Clonal expansion of both CD4+ and CD8+ blood T cells was observed from baseline to week 6 at doses 0.1 to 3.0 mg/kg. On average, CD8+ T cells showed more expanded clones than CD4+ T cells after ivuxolimab.

Patients with autoimmune disease history or receiving systemic immunosuppression were excluded from the trial. Peripheral blood for TCR sequencing was collected from all dose cohorts at baseline, on cycle 4 day 1, and on cycle 7 day 1. Samples were obtained from an open-label, multicenter, first-in-human phase I dose-escalation trial of ivuxolimab. The trial enrolled adults with locally advanced or metastatic head and neck squamous cell, hepatocellular, melanoma or renal cell carcinoma. Before TCR sequencing, CD4+ T cells and CD8+ T cells were sorted from peripheral blood as separate populations. The germline V gene (reference sequence) sets CDR1 to SGHKS and CDR2 to YYEKEE. The CDR3 numbers 12 residues from cysteine through phenylalanine. The sequence is cut down to CDR3 DNA, 36 bases in frame from base 1. At the junction V is shortened by 6 bases and J by 4 bases, with 9 bases in between. Genomic DNA was isolated from the sorted cells so that the TCRbeta CDR3 region could be sequenced. The immunoSEQ Assay was used for sequencing of TCRbeta CDR3 regions. This immuneACCESS table, as held by TCRdb, lists in-frame sequences with V and J called but not all clones. Of the missing ones, under half trace to an unresolved V gene in checked studies; the others have no known cause. This sample is represented by 60,000 or so clones; roughly 86% of them were singletons. About 5.6% of the sample belongs to the ten largest clones.

The clonotype comes from an adult with an advanced solid tumor such as melanoma, head and neck, liver or kidney cancer. Source: CD4+ or CD8+ T cells sorted from blood, taken in a trial of the OX40 agonist ivuxolimab. The chain links TRBV5-5 with TRBJ2-3; TRBD2 might be the D gene, on 5 matching bases. The CDR3 amino acid sequence is: CASTGGADTQYF. The sequenced DNA: TGTGCCAGCACTGGAGGCGCAGATACGCAGTATTTT. The CDR3, completed at both ends by the reference TRBV5-5 and TRBJ2-3 genes, gives the full variable domain DAGVTQSPTHLIKTRGQQVTLRCSPISGHKSVSWYQQVLGQGPQFIFQYYEKEERGRGNFPDRFSARQFPNYSSELNVNALLLGDSALYLCASTGGADTQYFGPGTRLTVL.